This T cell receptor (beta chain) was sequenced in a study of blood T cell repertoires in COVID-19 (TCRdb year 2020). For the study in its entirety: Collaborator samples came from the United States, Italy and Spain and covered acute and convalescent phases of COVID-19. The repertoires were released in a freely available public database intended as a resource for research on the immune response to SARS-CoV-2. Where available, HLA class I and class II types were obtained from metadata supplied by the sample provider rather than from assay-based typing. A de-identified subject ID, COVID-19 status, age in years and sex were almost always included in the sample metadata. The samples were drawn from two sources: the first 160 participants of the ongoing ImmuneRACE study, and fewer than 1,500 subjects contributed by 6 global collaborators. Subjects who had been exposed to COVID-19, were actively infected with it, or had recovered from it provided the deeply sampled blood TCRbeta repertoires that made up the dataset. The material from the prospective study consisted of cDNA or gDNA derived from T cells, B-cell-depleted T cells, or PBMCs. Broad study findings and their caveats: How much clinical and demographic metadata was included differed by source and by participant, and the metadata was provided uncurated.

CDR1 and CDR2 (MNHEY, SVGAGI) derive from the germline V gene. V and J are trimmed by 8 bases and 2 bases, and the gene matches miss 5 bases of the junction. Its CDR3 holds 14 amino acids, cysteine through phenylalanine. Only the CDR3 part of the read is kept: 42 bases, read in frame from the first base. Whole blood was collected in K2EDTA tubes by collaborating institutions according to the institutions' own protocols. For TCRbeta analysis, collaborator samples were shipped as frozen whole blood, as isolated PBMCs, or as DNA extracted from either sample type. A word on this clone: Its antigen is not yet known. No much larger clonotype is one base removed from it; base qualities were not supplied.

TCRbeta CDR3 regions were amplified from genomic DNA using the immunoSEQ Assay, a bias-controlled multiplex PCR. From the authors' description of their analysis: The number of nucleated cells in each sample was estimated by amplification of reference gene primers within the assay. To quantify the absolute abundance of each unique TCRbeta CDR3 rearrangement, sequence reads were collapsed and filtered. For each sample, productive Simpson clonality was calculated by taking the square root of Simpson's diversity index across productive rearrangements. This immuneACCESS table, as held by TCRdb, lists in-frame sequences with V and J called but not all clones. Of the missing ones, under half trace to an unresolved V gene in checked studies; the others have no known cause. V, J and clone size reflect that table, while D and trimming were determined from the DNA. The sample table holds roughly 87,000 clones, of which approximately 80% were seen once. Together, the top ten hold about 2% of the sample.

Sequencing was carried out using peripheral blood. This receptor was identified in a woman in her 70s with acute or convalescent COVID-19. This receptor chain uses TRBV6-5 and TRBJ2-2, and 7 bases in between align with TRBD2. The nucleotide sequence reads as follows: TGTGCCAGCGTGGGAGGGGCAAACACCGGGGAGCTGTTTTTT. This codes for CASVGGANTGELFF.